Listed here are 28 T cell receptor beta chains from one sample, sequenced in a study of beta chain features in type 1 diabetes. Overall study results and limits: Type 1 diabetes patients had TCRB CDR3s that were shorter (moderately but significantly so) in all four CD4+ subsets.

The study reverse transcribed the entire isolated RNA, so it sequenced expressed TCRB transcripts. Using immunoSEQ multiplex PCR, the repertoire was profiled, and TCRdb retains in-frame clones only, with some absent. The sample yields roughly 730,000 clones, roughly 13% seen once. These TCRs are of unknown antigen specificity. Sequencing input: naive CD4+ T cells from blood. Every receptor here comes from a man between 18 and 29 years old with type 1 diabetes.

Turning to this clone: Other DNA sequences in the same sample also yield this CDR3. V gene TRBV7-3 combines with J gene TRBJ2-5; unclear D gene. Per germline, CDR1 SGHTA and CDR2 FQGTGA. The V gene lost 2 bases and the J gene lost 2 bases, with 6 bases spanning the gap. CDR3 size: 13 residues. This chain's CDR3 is CASSLGPQETQYF. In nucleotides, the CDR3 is TGTGCCAGCAGCTTAGGACCACAAGAGACCCAGTACTTC.

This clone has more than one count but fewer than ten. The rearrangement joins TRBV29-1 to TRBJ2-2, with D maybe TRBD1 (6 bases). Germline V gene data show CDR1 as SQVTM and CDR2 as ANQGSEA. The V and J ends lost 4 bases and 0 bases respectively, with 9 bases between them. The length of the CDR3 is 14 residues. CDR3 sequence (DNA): TGCAGCGTTGGGGGGACAACGAACACCGGGGAGCTGTTTTTT. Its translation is CSVGGTTNTGELFF.

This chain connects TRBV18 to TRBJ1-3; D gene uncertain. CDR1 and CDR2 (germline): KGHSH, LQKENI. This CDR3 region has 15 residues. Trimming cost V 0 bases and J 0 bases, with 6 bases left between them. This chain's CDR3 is CASSPPGSSGNTIYF. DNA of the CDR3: TGTGCCAGCTCACCACCTGGGAGCTCTGGAAACACCATATATTTT.

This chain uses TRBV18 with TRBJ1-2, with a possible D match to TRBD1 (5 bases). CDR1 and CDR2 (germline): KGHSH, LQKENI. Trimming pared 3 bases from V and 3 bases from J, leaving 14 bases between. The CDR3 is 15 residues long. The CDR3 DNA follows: TGTGCCAGCTCACCTAGCCCCGGAGGGGACTATGGCTACACCTTC. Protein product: CASSPSPGGDYGYTF.

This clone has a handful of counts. This chain's CDR3 is CSAERTGGGEQYF. The CDR3 region has the DNA TGCAGCGCCGAGAGGACAGGGGGAGGGGAGCAGTACTTC. The rearrangement uses TRBV29-1 and TRBJ2-7; 10 positions match TRBD1. V dropped 7 bases and J dropped 7; count of bases not matched to a gene: 10. This CDR3 has 13 amino acids. Germline V gives CDR1 SQVTM, CDR2 ANQGSEA.

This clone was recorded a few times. This chain's CDR3 is CASRLPGGQGAEKLFF. The CDR3 region has the DNA TGTGCCAGCAGACTCCCCGGGGGACAGGGAGCTGAAAAACTGTTTTTT. The genes are TRBV6-6 and TRBJ1-4; TRBD1 agrees at 9 bases. Germline values: CDR1 MNHNY, CDR2 SVGAGI (reference sequence). V gave up 6 bases and J gave up 7 bases; unmatched junction bases: 12. There are 16 residues in the CDR3.

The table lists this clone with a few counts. The DNA for the CDR3 is TGTGCCATCAGTGTTGAGCCTGGCCCCTACGAGCAGTACTTC. Its protein is CAISVEPGPYEQYF. The V and J genes are TRBV10-3 and TRBJ2-7, with D uncertain. Between the trimmed V and J ends, which lost 4 bases and 2 bases, there was a span of 12 bases. Germline values: CDR1 ENHRY, CDR2 SYGVKD. The CDR3 runs 14 residues.

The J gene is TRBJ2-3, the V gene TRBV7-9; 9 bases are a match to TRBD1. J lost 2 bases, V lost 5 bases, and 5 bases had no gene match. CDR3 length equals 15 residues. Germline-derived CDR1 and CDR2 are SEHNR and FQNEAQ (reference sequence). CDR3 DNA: TGTGCCAGCAGCGCCGGGACAGGGAACACAGATACGCAGTATTTT. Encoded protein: CASSAGTGNTDTQYF.

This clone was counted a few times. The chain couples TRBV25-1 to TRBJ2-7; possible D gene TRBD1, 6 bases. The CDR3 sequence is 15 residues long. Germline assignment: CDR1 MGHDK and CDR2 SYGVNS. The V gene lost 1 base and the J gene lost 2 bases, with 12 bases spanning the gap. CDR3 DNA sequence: TGTGCCAGCAGTGAATCGAGGACAGAAACCTACGAGCAGTACTTC. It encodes CASSESRTETYEQYF.

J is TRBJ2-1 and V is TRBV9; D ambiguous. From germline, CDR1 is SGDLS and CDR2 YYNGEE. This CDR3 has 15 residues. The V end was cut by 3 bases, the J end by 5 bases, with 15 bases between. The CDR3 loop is CASSGTDGTDNEQFF. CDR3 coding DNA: TGTGCCAGCAGCGGAACGGACGGAACCGACAATGAGCAGTTCTTC.

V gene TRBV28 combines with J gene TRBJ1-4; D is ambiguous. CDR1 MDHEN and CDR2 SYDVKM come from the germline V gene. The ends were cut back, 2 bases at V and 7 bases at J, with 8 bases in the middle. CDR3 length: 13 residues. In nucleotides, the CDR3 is TGTGCCAGCAGTTTAAGCCTAGTTGAAAAACTGTTTTTT. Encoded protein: CASSLSLVEKLFF.

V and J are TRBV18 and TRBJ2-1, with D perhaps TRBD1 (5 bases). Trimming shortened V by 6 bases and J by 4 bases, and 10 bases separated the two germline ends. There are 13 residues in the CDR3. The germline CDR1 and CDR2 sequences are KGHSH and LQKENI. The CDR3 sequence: CASSPDRYNEQFF. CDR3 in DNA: TGTGCCAGCTCCCCCGACAGATACAATGAGCAGTTCTTC.

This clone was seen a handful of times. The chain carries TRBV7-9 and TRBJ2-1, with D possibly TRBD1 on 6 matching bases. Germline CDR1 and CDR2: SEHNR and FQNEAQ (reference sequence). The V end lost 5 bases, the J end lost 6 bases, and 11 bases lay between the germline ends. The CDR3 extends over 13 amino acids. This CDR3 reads CASSPGTSNEQFF. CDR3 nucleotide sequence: TGTGCCAGCAGCCCCGGGACATCCAATGAGCAGTTCTTC. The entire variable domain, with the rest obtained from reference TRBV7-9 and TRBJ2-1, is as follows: DTGVSQNPRHKITKRGQNVTFRCDPISEHNRLYWYRQTLGQGPEFLTYFQNEAQLEKSRLLSDRFSAERPKGSFSTLEIQRTEQGDSAMYLCASSPGTSNEQFFGPGTRLTVL.

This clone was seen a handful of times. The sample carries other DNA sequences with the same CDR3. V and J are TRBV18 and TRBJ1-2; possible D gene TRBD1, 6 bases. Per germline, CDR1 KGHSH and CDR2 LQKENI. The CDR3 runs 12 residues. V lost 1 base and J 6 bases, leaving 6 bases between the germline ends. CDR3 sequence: CASSPQGDGYTF. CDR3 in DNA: TGTGCCAGCTCACCACAGGGGGATGGCTACACCTTC.

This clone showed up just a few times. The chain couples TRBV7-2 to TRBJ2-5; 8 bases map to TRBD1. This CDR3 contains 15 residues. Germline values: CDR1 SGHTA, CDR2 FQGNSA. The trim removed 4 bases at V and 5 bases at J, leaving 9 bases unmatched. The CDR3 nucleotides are TGTGCCAGCAGCTCCCGGGCAGGGGGCCGGGAGACCCAGTACTTC. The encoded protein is CASSSRAGGRETQYF. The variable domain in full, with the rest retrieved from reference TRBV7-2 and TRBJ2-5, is GAGVSQSPSNKVTEKGKDVELRCDPISGHTALYWYRQSLGQGLEFLIYFQGNSAPDKSGLPSDRFSAERTGGSVSTLTIQRTQQEDSAVYLCASSSRAGGRETQYFGPGTRLLVL.

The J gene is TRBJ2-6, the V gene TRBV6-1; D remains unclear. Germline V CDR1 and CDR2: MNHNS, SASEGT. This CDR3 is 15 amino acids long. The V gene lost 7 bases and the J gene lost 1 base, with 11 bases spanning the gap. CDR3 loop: CASNSGLSGANVLTF. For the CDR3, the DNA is TGTGCCAGCAACTCAGGATTATCTGGGGCCAACGTCCTGACTTTC.

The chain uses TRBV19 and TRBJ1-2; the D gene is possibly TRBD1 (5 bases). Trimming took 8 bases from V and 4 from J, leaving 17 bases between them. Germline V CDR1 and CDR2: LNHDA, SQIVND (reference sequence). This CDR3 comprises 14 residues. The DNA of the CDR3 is TGTGCCAGTTACCCTAATGGAGGGGCCTATGGCTACACCTTC. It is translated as CASYPNGGAYGYTF.

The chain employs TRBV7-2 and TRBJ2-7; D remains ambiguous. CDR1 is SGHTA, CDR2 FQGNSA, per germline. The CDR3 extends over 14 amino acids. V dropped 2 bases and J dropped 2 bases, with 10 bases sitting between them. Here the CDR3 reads CASSLLEPAYEQYF. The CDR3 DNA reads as TGTGCCAGCAGCTTATTGGAACCTGCCTACGAGCAGTACTTC.

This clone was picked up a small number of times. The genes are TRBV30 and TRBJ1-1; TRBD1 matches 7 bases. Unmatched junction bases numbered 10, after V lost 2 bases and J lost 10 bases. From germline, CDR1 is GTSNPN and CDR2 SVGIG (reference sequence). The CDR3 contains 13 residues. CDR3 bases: TGTGCCTGGAGTACCCAGGGGGGAAGGGGAGCTTTCTTT. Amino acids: CAWSTQGGRGAFF. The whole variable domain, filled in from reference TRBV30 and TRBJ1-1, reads SQTIHQWPATLVQPVGSPLSLECTVEGTSNPNLYWYRQAAGRGLQLLFYSVGIGQISSEVPQNLSASRPQDRQFILSSKKLLLSDSGFYLCAWSTQGGRGAFFGQGTRLTVV.

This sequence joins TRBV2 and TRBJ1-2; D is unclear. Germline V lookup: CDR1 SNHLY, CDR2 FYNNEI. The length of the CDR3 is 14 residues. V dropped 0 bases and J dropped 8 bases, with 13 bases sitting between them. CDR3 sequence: CASSEALKGYGYTF. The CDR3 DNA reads TGTGCCAGCAGTGAAGCGCTTAAGGGCTACGGCTACACCTTC.

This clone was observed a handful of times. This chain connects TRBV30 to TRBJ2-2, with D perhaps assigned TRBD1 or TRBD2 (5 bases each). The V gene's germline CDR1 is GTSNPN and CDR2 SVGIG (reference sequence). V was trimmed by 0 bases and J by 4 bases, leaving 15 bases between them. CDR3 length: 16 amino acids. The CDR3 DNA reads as TGTGCCTGGAGTGTACTAGACAGTACCGTCACCGGGGAGCTGTTTTTT. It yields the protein CAWSVLDSTVTGELFF.

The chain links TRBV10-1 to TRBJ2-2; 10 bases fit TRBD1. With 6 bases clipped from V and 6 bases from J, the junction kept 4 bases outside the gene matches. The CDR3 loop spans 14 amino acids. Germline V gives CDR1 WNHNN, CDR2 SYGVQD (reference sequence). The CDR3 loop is CASRGQGSSGELFF. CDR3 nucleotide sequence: TGCGCCAGCAGGGGACAGGGGTCTTCCGGGGAGCTGTTTTTT.

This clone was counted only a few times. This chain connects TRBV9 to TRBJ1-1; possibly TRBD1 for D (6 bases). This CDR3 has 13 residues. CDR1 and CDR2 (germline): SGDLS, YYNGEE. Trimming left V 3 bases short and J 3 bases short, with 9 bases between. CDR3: CASSATGDTEAFF. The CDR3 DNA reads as TGTGCCAGCAGCGCGACAGGAGACACTGAAGCTTTCTTT. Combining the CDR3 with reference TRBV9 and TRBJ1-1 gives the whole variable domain DSGVTQTPKHLITATGQRVTLRCSPRSGDLSVYWYQQSLDQGLQFLIQYYNGEERAKGNILERFSAQQFPDLHSELNLSSLELGDSALYFCASSATGDTEAFFGQGTRLTVV.

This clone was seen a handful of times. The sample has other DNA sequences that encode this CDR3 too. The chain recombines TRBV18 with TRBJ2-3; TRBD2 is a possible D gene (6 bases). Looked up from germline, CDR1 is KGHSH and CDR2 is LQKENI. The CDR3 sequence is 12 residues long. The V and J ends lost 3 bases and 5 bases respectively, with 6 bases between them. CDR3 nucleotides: TGTGCCAGCTCACCTAGCGGAGATACGCAGTATTTT. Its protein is CASSPSGDTQYF.

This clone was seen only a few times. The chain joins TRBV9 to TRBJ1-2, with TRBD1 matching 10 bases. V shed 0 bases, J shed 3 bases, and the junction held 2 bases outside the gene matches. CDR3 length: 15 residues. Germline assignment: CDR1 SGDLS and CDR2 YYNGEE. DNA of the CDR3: TGTGCCAGCAGCGTAGCGGGGACAGGGGACTATGGCTACACCTTC. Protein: CASSVAGTGDYGYTF.

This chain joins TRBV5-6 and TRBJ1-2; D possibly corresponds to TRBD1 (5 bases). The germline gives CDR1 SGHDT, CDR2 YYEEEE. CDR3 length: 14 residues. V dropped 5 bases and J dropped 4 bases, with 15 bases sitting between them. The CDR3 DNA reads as TGTGCCAGCAGGGGACGGGGAATTATCTATGGCTACACCTTC. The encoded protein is CASRGRGIIYGYTF.

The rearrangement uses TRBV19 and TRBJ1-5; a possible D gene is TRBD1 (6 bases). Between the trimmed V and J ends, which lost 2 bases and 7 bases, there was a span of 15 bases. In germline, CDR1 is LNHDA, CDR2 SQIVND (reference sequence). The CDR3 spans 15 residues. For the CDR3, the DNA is TGTGCCAGTAGTATACTACAGGGTATGTGGCAGCCCCAGCATTTT. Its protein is CASSILQGMWQPQHF.

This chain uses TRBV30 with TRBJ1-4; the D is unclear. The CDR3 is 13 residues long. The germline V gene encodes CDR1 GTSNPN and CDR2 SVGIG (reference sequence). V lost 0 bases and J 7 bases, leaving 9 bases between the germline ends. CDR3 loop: CAWSVPRSEKLFF. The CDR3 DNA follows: TGTGCCTGGAGTGTACCCCGGAGTGAAAAACTGTTTTTT.